This T cell receptor (beta chain) was sequenced during a study of blood T cell repertoires in COVID-19. Across the whole study: There were acute and convalescent COVID-19 samples, and they came from the United States, Italy and Spain.

Authors' methods: Amplification of reference gene primers was used by the study to estimate nucleated cell counts. TCRdb keeps only in-frame clones here, not all; method: immunoSEQ multiplex PCR. For V, J and clone size, that table is used; D and trimming come from the DNA. The sample contains some 150,000 clones, about 90% of which appear only once. This clonotype originated in an elderly woman with acute or convalescent COVID-19. Sequencing was carried out using peripheral blood.

The CDR3 is CASSLGQGVNYNSPLHF. Written as DNA, the CDR3 is TGCGCCAGCAGCTTGGGGCAGGGTGTTAACTATAATTCACCCCTCCACTTT. The chain couples TRBV5-1 to TRBJ1-6; D possibly corresponds to TRBD1 (5 bases). The CDR3 totals 17 residues. Germline values: CDR1 SGHRS, CDR2 YFSETQ. The V end was cut by 0 bases, the J end by 3 bases, with 13 bases between.